A single sample is the source of the 23 T cell receptor beta chains below, sequenced in a study of T-cell reconstitution after alpha-beta-depleted transplantation in children. Preparing the TCRbeta library involved the use of unique molecular identifiers. Via MiXCR, TCRdb re-called the PCR reads, giving one row per CDR3 protein. This sample has about 980,000 distinct CDR3 sequences, with roughly 29% found just once. Specimen: PBMCs, mostly from graft donor cells, collected 360 days after TCRalphabeta/CD19-depleted stem cell transplant. The source is a boy under three years old who had a stem cell transplant for SCID, so the T cells may come from the graft donor.

This clonotype was recorded at least ten times. The rearrangement links TRBV5-1 to TRBJ2-3; unclear D gene. V was cut by 2 bases and J by 0 bases, with 7 bases left in between. CDR3 length: 14 amino acids. The germline V gene encodes CDR1 SGHRS and CDR2 YFSETQ. The CDR3 DNA follows: TGCGCCAGCAGCTTAGTGGACAGCACAGATACGCAGTATTTT. Translated, it gives CASSLVDSTDTQYF.

This clonotype has a handful of counts. This chain connects TRBV29-1 to TRBJ2-1; D gene uncertain. V lost 4 bases and J lost 0, with 10 bases in between. The CDR3 totals 14 residues. CDR1 and CDR2 (germline): SQVTM, ANQGSEA. The CDR3 spells CSVGRAVSYNEQFF. The CDR3 nucleotides read TGCAGCGTTGGTAGGGCAGTCTCCTACAATGAGCAGTTCTTC.

The chain recombines TRBV5-1 with TRBJ1-1; D gene uncertain. The germline CDR1 and CDR2 sequences are SGHRS and YFSETQ. The CDR3 length is 11 residues. Deletions cut 2 bases from V and 7 bases from J, with 6 bases between. The CDR3 region is CASSFDGEAFF. The CDR3 region has the DNA TGCGCCAGCAGCTTTGACGGTGAAGCTTTCTTT.

The chain couples TRBV28 to TRBJ2-7; TRBD1 agrees at 9 bases. The CDR3 loop spans 15 amino acids. Germline V gene data show CDR1 as MDHEN and CDR2 as SYDVKM. Trimming took 6 bases from V and 7 from J; bases not matched to a gene: 13. The CDR3 bases are TGTGCCAGCAGAGTACCCGGGACAGGGCTACCAGAGCAGTACTTC. Translating it yields CASRVPGTGLPEQYF.

The chain carries TRBV29-1 and TRBJ2-7, with D possibly being TRBD2 (5 bases). Trimming stripped 4 bases from V and 1 base from J, with 14 bases between. Germline lookup yields CDR1 SQVTM and CDR2 ANQGSEA. The CDR3 runs 14 residues. CDR3 amino acids: CSVGGHGGSYEQYF. The CDR3 DNA is TGCAGCGTTGGAGGGCATGGCGGGTCCTACGAGCAGTACTTC.

V gene TRBV28 combines with J gene TRBJ2-6; D may be TRBD2 (6 bases). V was shortened by 2 bases and J by 2 bases, with 7 bases between the two germline ends. Germline CDR1 is MDHEN and CDR2 is SYDVKM. This CDR3 contains 15 residues. The CDR3 region has the DNA TGTGCCAGCAGTTTAGGGAGGCCTGGGGCCAACGTCCTGACTTTC. Its protein product is CASSLGRPGANVLTF.

In its sample, this clonotype was seen a few times. This rearrangement joins TRBV25-1 to TRBJ2-6; no clear D. Germline assignment: CDR1 MGHDK and CDR2 SYGVNS. CDR3 size: 16 residues. V dropped 0 bases and J dropped 4 bases, with 10 bases sitting between them. The chain's CDR3 is CASSEYKEPGANVLTF. The CDR3 DNA reads as TGTGCCAGCAGTGAATACAAAGAACCCGGGGCCAACGTCCTGACTTTC.

The chain is built from TRBV27 and TRBJ2-2; D uncertain. V lost 8 bases and J lost 7, with 8 bases in between. The CDR3 sequence is 11 residues long. Per the germline V gene, CDR1 is MNHEY and CDR2 is SMNVEV (reference sequence). The CDR3 here is CASLWGGELFF. CDR3 in DNA: TGTGCCAGCTTATGGGGCGGGGAGCTGTTTTTT.

In this sample, this clonotype turned up a few times. As DNA, the CDR3 is TGCGCCAGCAGCCAATACTTAGCGGGGGGTGAAGAGACCCAGTACTTC. Protein: CASSQYLAGGEETQYF. The chain combines TRBV4-3 with TRBJ2-5; 10 bases line up with TRBD2. Germline values: CDR1 LGHNA, CDR2 YSLEER. This CDR3 is built from 16 residues. Germline trimming cut 2 bases from V and 3 bases from J; bases unmatched to any gene: 6.

This clonotype was observed a few times. This rearrangement joins TRBV6-5 to TRBJ2-5; D might be TRBD2 (7 bases). CDR1 and CDR2 from the germline V gene are MNHEY and SVGAGI. Trimming removed 3 bases at V and 4 bases at J, with 15 bases between. The CDR3 consists of 15 residues. Here the CDR3 reads CASSYGGGARETQYF. The CDR3 coding sequence is TGTGCCAGCAGTTATGGGGGGGGCGCGAGAGAGACCCAGTACTTC.

The V gene is TRBV2, the J gene TRBJ1-1, with unresolved D. V was shortened by 3 bases and J by 5 bases, with 10 bases between the two germline ends. Germline values: CDR1 SNHLY, CDR2 FYNNEI. The CDR3 totals 13 residues. The CDR3 region is CASSDVGWTEAFF. The CDR3 DNA sequence: TGTGCCAGCAGTGATGTAGGGTGGACTGAAGCTTTCTTT.

In the case of this clonotype: Mismatch with germline at one junction end may stem from a read error. The rearrangement uses TRBV30 and TRBJ2-1, with 7 positions matching TRBD2. This CDR3 is built from 15 residues. CDR1 and CDR2 from the germline V gene are GTSNPN and SVGIG (reference sequence). CDR3 loop: CSWSSTSRAYNEQFF. The CDR3 region has the DNA TGTTCCTGGAGTTCGACTAGCAGAGCCTACAATGAGCAGTTCTTC.

This chain connects TRBV27 to TRBJ2-1; maybe TRBD1 (5 bases). The CDR3 spans 15 residues. Per germline, CDR1 MNHEY and CDR2 SMNVEV (reference sequence). With 2 bases removed from V and 2 bases from J, the gap between germline ends came to 10 bases. The CDR3 protein is CASSLNRPTYNEQFF. In nucleotides, the CDR3 is TGTGCCAGCAGTTTAAACAGGCCAACCTACAATGAGCAGTTCTTC.

The V gene is TRBV14, the J gene TRBJ2-1, with 10 bases lining up with TRBD2. Germline V gene sequence: CDR1 SGHDN, CDR2 FVKESK. Losses at the gene ends were 4 bases for V and 0 bases for J; bases not matched to a gene: 27. The CDR3 sequence is 24 residues long. The CDR3: CASSPLGQGAAERGGFTSYNEQFF. CDR3 nucleotides: TGTGCCAGCAGCCCCCTTGGTCAGGGGGCAGCCGAGCGGGGGGGGTTTACCTCCTACAATGAGCAGTTCTTC. Full variable domain (outside the CDR3, taken from reference TRBV14 and TRBJ2-1): EAGVTQFPSHSVIEKGQTVTLRCDPISGHDNLYWYRRVMGKEIKFLLHFVKESKQDESGMPNNRFLAERTGGTYSTLKVQPAELEDSGVYFCASSPLGQGAAERGGFTSYNEQFFGPGTRLTVL.

The sample holds a few counts of this clonotype. The rearrangement uses TRBV2 and TRBJ2-6; the match to TRBD1 covers 11 bases. The V and J ends lost 3 bases and 3 bases, in that order; junction bases with no gene match: 10. CDR3 length: 19 amino acids. The V gene's germline CDR1 is SNHLY and CDR2 FYNNEI. This CDR3 reads CASSDLSGQGAYGANVLTF. CDR3 DNA: TGTGCCAGCAGTGACCTATCTGGACAGGGGGCCTATGGGGCCAACGTCCTGACTTTC.

This chain links TRBV27 with TRBJ2-4, with TRBD1 matching 12 bases. This CDR3 is 17 amino acids long. Per the germline V gene, CDR1 is MNHEY and CDR2 is SMNVEV (reference sequence). With V trimmed by 4 bases and J by 3 bases, 7 bases remained unmatched. CDR3 bases: TGTGCCAGCAGTTCCTCCCGGGACAGGGGGCACAAAAACATTCAGTACTTC. This codes for CASSSSRDRGHKNIQYF.

A single count supports this clonotype. The rearrangement joins TRBV10-3 to TRBJ2-1, with 16 positions matching TRBD2. CDR3 length: 15 amino acids. The V gene's germline CDR1 is ENHRY and CDR2 SYGVKD. The trim removed 9 bases at V and 7 bases at J, leaving 6 bases unmatched. CDR3 coding DNA: TGTGCCATTACAGGGACTAGCGGGGGGGCGAATGAGCAGTTCTTC. Protein product: CAITGTSGGANEQFF.

Only a few counts were recorded for this clonotype. This chain connects TRBV9 to TRBJ2-1; TRBD2 might be the D (5 bases). Germline loops: CDR1 SGDLS, CDR2 YYNGEE. V was trimmed by 4 bases and J by 9 bases, leaving 17 bases between them. The CDR3 loop spans 14 amino acids. The chain's CDR3 is CASSRNPGSGEQFF. The CDR3 region has the DNA TGTGCCAGCAGCCGAAACCCGGGATCCGGTGAGCAGTTCTTC.

This rearrangement joins TRBV24-1 to TRBJ2-7, with D possibly TRBD2 on 6 matching bases. The V end lost 9 bases, the J end lost 2 bases, and 7 bases lay between the germline ends. Germline V gives CDR1 KGHDR, CDR2 SFDVKD. This CDR3 contains 11 residues. DNA of the CDR3: TGTGCCACCGGAGGGACCTACGAGCAGTACTTC. It codes for CATGGTYEQYF.

This clonotype was counted a few times. The chain carries TRBV6-6 and TRBJ1-2; no reliable D call. Trimming removed 2 bases from V and 3 bases from J, with 7 bases in between. Germline V lookup: CDR1 MNHNY, CDR2 SVGAGI (reference sequence). CDR3 size: 13 residues. This CDR3 reads CASSYEVYYGYTF. For the CDR3, the DNA is TGTGCCAGCAGTTACGAGGTTTACTATGGCTACACCTTC.

For the CDR3, the DNA is TGCGCCAGCAGCTTCACCGGGAGCTACTACGAGCAGTACTTC. It specifies CASSFTGSYYEQYF. The chain recombines TRBV5-1 with TRBJ2-7; TRBD2 is a possible D gene (6 bases). V was shortened by 2 bases and J by 3 bases, with 12 bases between the two germline ends. The length of the CDR3 is 14 residues. Germline CDR1 SGHRS, CDR2 YFSETQ. The full variable domain, in which reference TRBV5-1 and TRBJ2-7 provide the parts outside the CDR3, is KAGVTQTPRYLIKTRGQQVTLSCSPISGHRSVSWYQQTPGQGLQFLFEYFSETQRNKGNFPGRFSGRQFSNSRSEMNVSTLELGDSALYLCASSFTGSYYEQYFGPGTRLTVT.

This rearrangement joins TRBV6-1 to TRBJ2-1; 10 bases align to TRBD2. Unmatched junction bases numbered 18, after V lost 6 bases and J lost 10 bases. The CDR3 sequence is 17 residues long. Germline loops: CDR1 MNHNS, CDR2 SASEGT. The CDR3 here is CASSREPGLASSGEQFF. The DNA for the CDR3 is TGTGCCAGCAGCCGTGAACCGGGACTAGCGTCTTCAGGGGAGCAGTTCTTC.

The J gene is TRBJ1-2, the V gene TRBV11-1, with D uncertain. The CDR3 runs to 15 residues. Looked up from germline, CDR1 is SGHAT and CDR2 is FQDESV (reference sequence). Trimming removed 3 bases at V and 2 bases at J, with 13 bases between. The CDR3 region has the DNA TGTGCCAGCAGCTTGACGGACGGAGGAAACTATGGCTACACCTTC. It is translated as CASSLTDGGNYGYTF. Using reference TRBV11-1 and TRBJ1-2 for the parts outside the CDR3, the full variable domain is EAEVAQSPRYKITEKSQAVAFWCDPISGHATLYWYRQILGQGPELLVQFQDESVVDDSQLPKDRFSAERLKGVDSTLKIQPAELGDSAMYLCASSLTDGGNYGYTFGSGTRLTVV.